This TCR beta chain stems from a study of CD8 T cells in Susac syndrome. Reverse transcription of 0.5 to 1 ug RNA was performed with random hexamers. Via MiXCR, TCRdb re-called the immunoSEQ multiplex PCR reads, giving one row per CDR3 protein. This table holds 180,000 or so distinct CDR3 sequences, 90% to 95% found once. The sequenced material came from CD4+ T cells from PBMCs. The sequence was collected from a human donor in good health.

This CDR3 is CASSLLQGDTQYF. For the CDR3, the DNA is TGTGCCAGCAGCTTGCTACAGGGAGATACGCAGTATTTT. The V call is TRBV7-2, the J call TRBJ2-3, with a possible D match to TRBD1 (6 bases). This CDR3 has 13 amino acids. Per germline, CDR1 SGHTA and CDR2 FQGNSA. Trimming cost V 3 bases and J 5 bases, with 9 bases left between them.